The subject of this entry is one TCR beta chain. There are 13 residues in the CDR3. The V gene's germline CDR1 is LNHDA and CDR2 SQIVND (reference sequence). Trimming pared 6 bases from V and 4 bases from J, leaving 10 bases between. These data are taken from a study of control samples from healthy donors and cancer patients. This table comes from immunoSEQ multiplex PCR, and its TCRdb copy is limited to in-frame clones, with some not included. The data show several thousand clones, roughly 90% seen once. The source of this sequence is a man in his sixties with colorectal cancer. This chain connects TRBV19 to TRBJ1-5, with D uncertain. The sample consisted of PBMCs. CDR3 sequence reads: CASSLRGNQPQHF. The CDR3 DNA is TGTGCCAGTAGCCTGAGAGGGAATCAGCCCCAGCATTTT.